This T cell receptor (beta chain) came from a study of long-term antiretroviral therapy in people with HIV. The assay, immunoSEQ v3.0, was run at survey level. The protocol was immunoSEQ multiplex PCR, while the TCRdb copy is restricted to in-frame clones and leaves out a portion. The sample has about 16,000 clones, 70% to 85% seen once. Regarding the study as a whole: Missing from the dataset were any data on ART adherence, viral resistance or therapy changes. Diversity rose after ART but stayed below transplant donor controls.

A note on this clone: Its antigen is unknown.

The CDR3 is made up of 14 amino acids. Trimming pared 4 bases from V and 5 bases from J, leaving 17 bases between. Germline V gene lookup returns CDR1 SQVTM and CDR2 ANQGSEA. The TCR sequence derives from a woman aged 45-59 years with HIV. The V call is TRBV29-1, the J call TRBJ1-1; possible D gene TRBD1, 5 bases. Here the sequenced sample was unsorted PBMCs, taken 1.5 years before starting antiretroviral therapy. The CDR3 here is CSVGTGAGLTEAFF. CDR3 nucleotides: TGCAGCGTTGGTACAGGAGCCGGTTTGACTGAAGCTTTCTTT.